The clone carrying this T cell receptor (beta chain) occurred many times. The target antigen is unknown. The sample belongs to a study of molecular identifiers for immune sequencing clone quantification. Turning to the study itself: The replicates split RNA from around 20,000 or 100,000 naive CD8 cells five ways and sequenced four. Study-wide results and caveats: For highly expanded clones, sizes could be underestimated when identical TCR molecules share a barcode.

Libraries used about 20,000 to 1,100,000 sorted naive CD8 T cells and 10%, 30% or 50% RNA input. V shed 5 bases and J shed 6 bases, with 13 bases lying between them. This CDR3 comprises 14 residues. Per the germline V gene, CDR1 is SEHNR and CDR2 is FQNEAQ (reference sequence). Library preparation followed earlier protocols using designated TCR primers. From the PCR reads, TCRdb called clonotypes with MiXCR, one entry per CDR3 protein. The profile shows 460,000 or so distinct CDR3 sequences, around 23% of them singletons. The chain recombines TRBV7-9 with TRBJ2-2; possibly TRBD1 for D (6 bases). This TCR came from a human donor in good health. Some libraries in this study had Jurkat cell RNA spiked in. Material for sequencing was naive CD8+ T cells from blood, with Jurkat cell RNA spiked in. Subset of the sample: FACS-sorted CD8+CD4-CCR7+CD45RA+ naive T cells. CDR3 DNA sequence: TGTGCCAGCAGCCCCCCCGGGACATCCGGGGAGCTGTTTTTT. Translated: CASSPPGTSGELFF.